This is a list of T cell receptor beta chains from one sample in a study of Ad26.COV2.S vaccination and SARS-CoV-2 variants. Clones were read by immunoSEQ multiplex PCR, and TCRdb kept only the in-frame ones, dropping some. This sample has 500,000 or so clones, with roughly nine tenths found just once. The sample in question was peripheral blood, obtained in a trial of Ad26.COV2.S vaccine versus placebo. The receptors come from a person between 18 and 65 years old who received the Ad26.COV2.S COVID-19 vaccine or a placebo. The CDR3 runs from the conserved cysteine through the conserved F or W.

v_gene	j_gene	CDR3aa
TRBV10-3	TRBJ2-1	CAIASGGVRYNEQFF
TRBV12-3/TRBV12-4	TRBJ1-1	CASSLTRGTEAFF
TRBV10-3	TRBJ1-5	CAISGQGADQPQHF
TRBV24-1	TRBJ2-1	CATSLGLAGNEQFF
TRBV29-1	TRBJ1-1	CSVEDRGFTEAFF
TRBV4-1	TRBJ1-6	CASSQEPGQGSYNSPLHF
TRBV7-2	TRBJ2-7	CASSLLDRAYEQYF
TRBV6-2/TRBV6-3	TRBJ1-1	CASSPFSETEAFF
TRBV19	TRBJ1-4	CASSSKSYEKLFF
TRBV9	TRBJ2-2	CASSVWGTGELFF
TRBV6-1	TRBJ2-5	CASSDHRSGETQYF
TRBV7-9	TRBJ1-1	CASSLAYRGMNTEAFF
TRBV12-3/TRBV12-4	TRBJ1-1	CASSGVGGAEAFF
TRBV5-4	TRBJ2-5	CASSPRSSGEETQYF
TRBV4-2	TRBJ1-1	CASSQPGQGNTEAFF
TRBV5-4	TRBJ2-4	CASSWTGTGGTIQYF
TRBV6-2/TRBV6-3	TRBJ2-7	CASSSDGYEQYF
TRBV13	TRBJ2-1	CASSFGSRSEQFF
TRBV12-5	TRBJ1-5	CASGLVRWNSGLSNQPQHF
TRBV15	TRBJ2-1	CATSRERGAYNEQFF
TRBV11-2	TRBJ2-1	CASSLPGAYNEQFF
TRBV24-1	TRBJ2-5	CATSDFTPGQLEETQYF